This T cell receptor (beta chain) appears in the sequencing data of a study of T cell responses to AZD1222 COVID-19 vaccine. Study results and caveats: Baseline seropositivity occurred in only a handful of AZD1222 recipients. Samples come after the peak T cell response, not at day 14.

Assay used: immunoSEQ multiplex PCR; TCRdb lists only in-frame clones, some missing. Of roughly 250,000 clones listed, approximately 95% are singletons. Comments on this clone: Its specificity is unknown.

The CDR3 covers 14 residues. Germline V gene data show CDR1 as SGHVS and CDR2 as FQNEAQ. Trimming left V 1 base short and J 7 bases short, with 13 bases between. This receptor was identified in an adult in good health. The genes are TRBV7-8 and TRBJ1-2; no firm D call. The specimen comprised peripheral blood, sampled on day 0 of AZD1222 vaccination. CDR3 region: CASSLGPGPAGYTF. As DNA, the CDR3 is TGTGCCAGCAGCTTAGGTCCCGGGCCGGCTGGCTACACCTTC.